This is a list of T cell receptor beta chains from one sample in a study of blood T cell repertoires in COVID-19. This table comes from immunoSEQ multiplex PCR, and its TCRdb copy is limited to in-frame clones, with some not included. The sample consists of 15,000 to 16,000 clones, 80% to 90% of them appearing once. Specimen: peripheral blood. These receptors originate from a man between 65 and 80 years old in a cohort sampled during active COVID-19. Each CDR3 is given without its conserved first and last residue. Fields, in order: CDR3 protein, V gene, J gene.

cdr3_aa: ASSGSGRAGETQY; v_call: TRBV6-2/TRBV6-3; j_call: TRBJ2-5
cdr3_aa: ASSPRTSGSETQY; v_call: TRBV6-5; j_call: TRBJ2-5
cdr3_aa: ASRDRGTSYEQY; v_call: TRBV19; j_call: TRBJ2-7
cdr3_aa: ASAHRDFATDTQY; v_call: TRBV7-6; j_call: TRBJ2-3
cdr3_aa: ASGNRGSGNTIY; v_call: TRBV4-1; j_call: TRBJ1-3
cdr3_aa: ASLRQGPMNTGELF; v_call: TRBV7-9; j_call: TRBJ2-2
cdr3_aa: ATSYRTGVDSPLH; v_call: TRBV15; j_call: TRBJ1-6
cdr3_aa: ASSSPGGLYEQY; v_call: TRBV19; j_call: TRBJ2-7
cdr3_aa: ASSYGQGSQPQH; v_call: TRBV2; j_call: TRBJ1-5
cdr3_aa: ASSPMGSGRSYEQY; v_call: TRBV5-6; j_call: TRBJ2-7
cdr3_aa: ASSPGTDPYEQY; v_call: TRBV18; j_call: TRBJ2-7
cdr3_aa: ASSSPLLTAQY; v_call: TRBV28; j_call: TRBJ2-3
cdr3_aa: ASSINADRRRNNEQF; v_call: TRBV5-1; j_call: TRBJ2-1
cdr3_aa: ASSLTSQLVAGTDTQY; v_call: TRBV7-8; j_call: TRBJ2-3
cdr3_aa: ASSSDRGLEQY; v_call: TRBV6-2/TRBV6-3; j_call: TRBJ2-7
cdr3_aa: ASSSVGRSYNEQF; v_call: TRBV6-6; j_call: TRBJ2-1
cdr3_aa: ASSEGPREGHEQY; v_call: TRBV6-1; j_call: TRBJ2-7
cdr3_aa: ASSRGGRTSSYNSPLH; v_call: TRBV5-4; j_call: TRBJ1-6
cdr3_aa: ASIGLTNSWDTEAF; v_call: TRBV2; j_call: TRBJ1-1
cdr3_aa: ATSDFAGRAGEQF; v_call: TRBV24-1; j_call: TRBJ2-1
cdr3_aa: ATRDRPPETQY; v_call: TRBV7-2; j_call: TRBJ2-5
cdr3_aa: ASSGRGKLF; v_call: TRBV25-1; j_call: TRBJ1-4
cdr3_aa: ASRLTGAGKY; v_call: TRBV2; j_call: TRBJ2-4
cdr3_aa: ASGGSDTQY; v_call: TRBV28; j_call: TRBJ2-3
cdr3_aa: ASSVPGGNTGELF; v_call: TRBV5-1; j_call: TRBJ2-2
cdr3_aa: ASSLGQALTDTQY; v_call: TRBV7-8; j_call: TRBJ2-3
cdr3_aa: ASSPGQGETQY; v_call: TRBV5-1; j_call: TRBJ2-5
cdr3_aa: ASSTSDRGAIYEQY; v_call: TRBV9; j_call: TRBJ2-7
cdr3_aa: ASSLASTASGNTIY; v_call: TRBV5-1; j_call: TRBJ1-3
cdr3_aa: ASSARSTDTQY; v_call: TRBV7-3; j_call: TRBJ2-3
cdr3_aa: ASREMSSYNSPLH; v_call: TRBV6-5; j_call: TRBJ1-6
cdr3_aa: ASSFRAEGGGYT; v_call: TRBV11-2; j_call: TRBJ1-2
cdr3_aa: ASKGTRGYT; v_call: TRBV2; j_call: TRBJ1-2
cdr3_aa: ASTRYTGELF; v_call: TRBV2; j_call: TRBJ2-2
cdr3_aa: ASSVDRRRGYT; v_call: TRBV27; j_call: TRBJ1-2
cdr3_aa: ASSGAGARYEQY; v_call: TRBV6-2/TRBV6-3; j_call: TRBJ2-7
cdr3_aa: ASSQAKTGSFYGYT; v_call: TRBV2; j_call: TRBJ1-2
cdr3_aa: ASSGGQGRYEQY; v_call: TRBV9; j_call: TRBJ2-7
cdr3_aa: ASRGGAAGTEAF; v_call: TRBV5-1; j_call: TRBJ1-1
cdr3_aa: ASSLDSGPGYEQY; v_call: TRBV11-3; j_call: TRBJ2-7
cdr3_aa: ASSYRFGSGPQH; v_call: TRBV6-5; j_call: TRBJ1-5
cdr3_aa: ASRGQGEDTQY; v_call: TRBV7-3; j_call: TRBJ2-3
cdr3_aa: ASSPRQGYEQY; v_call: TRBV13; j_call: TRBJ2-7
cdr3_aa: ASSPSGGNQPQH; v_call: TRBV5-5; j_call: TRBJ1-5
cdr3_aa: ASSPGTAFSYNEQF; v_call: TRBV5-1; j_call: TRBJ2-1
cdr3_aa: ASSSLLTGASQY; v_call: TRBV7-2; j_call: TRBJ2-4
cdr3_aa: ASGLTSVGRALTDTQY; v_call: TRBV12-5; j_call: TRBJ2-3
cdr3_aa: ASSTRTREVAGPHEQY; v_call: TRBV9; j_call: TRBJ2-7
cdr3_aa: ASSQEGLAGDNEQF; v_call: TRBV4-2; j_call: TRBJ2-1
cdr3_aa: ASSLTGAEQF; v_call: TRBV5-5; j_call: TRBJ2-1
cdr3_aa: ASSENGQGPYEQY; v_call: TRBV6-4; j_call: TRBJ2-7
cdr3_aa: ASRKGRVADTQY; v_call: TRBV27; j_call: TRBJ2-3
cdr3_aa: ASSLAAGSTDTQY; v_call: TRBV7-2; j_call: TRBJ2-3
cdr3_aa: ATGNRGANVLT; v_call: TRBV24-1; j_call: TRBJ2-6
cdr3_aa: ASSPIRANTGELF; v_call: TRBV7-7; j_call: TRBJ2-2
cdr3_aa: ASRMGQGIDYEQY; v_call: TRBV6-5; j_call: TRBJ2-7